Presented here are 17 T cell receptor beta chains from one specimen sequenced in a study of cytomegalovirus exposure and HLA in healthy donors. Vbeta (60) and Jbeta (13) primers were used in the PCR. Data came from immunoSEQ multiplex PCR; TCRdb stores just in-frame clones and leaves some out. The sample carries about 130,000 clones, about 84% recorded once. Sequencing input: PBMCs. All receptors come from a man aged 18 to 30 in good health and CMV-seropositive.

The V call is TRBV4-1, the J call TRBJ2-3, with 11 bases fitting TRBD2. V shed 4 bases and J 2 bases; nucleotides not matched to a gene: 8. Germline loops: CDR1 MGHRA, CDR2 YSYEKL. The CDR3 is 17 residues long. CDR3 loop: CASSLSETSGITDTQYF. In nucleotides, the CDR3 is TGCGCCAGCAGCCTTAGCGAGACTAGCGGGATCACAGATACGCAGTATTTT.

CDR3 sequence (DNA): TGTGCCAGCAGCTCTAAAGGGACTTTTCAAGAGACCCAGTACTTC. Protein sequence: CASSSKGTFQETQYF. The chain uses TRBV5-4 and TRBJ2-5; D is possibly TRBD2 (6 bases). The germline CDR1 and CDR2 sequences are SGHNT and YYREEE (reference sequence). This CDR3 is 15 amino acids long. The ends were cut back, 3 bases at V and 2 bases at J, with 14 bases in the middle.

The chain uses TRBV21-1 and TRBJ2-7; the table gives TRBD1 as D, unverified against the DNA. TRBV21-1 is given as a pseudogene. The CDR3 totals 17 residues. The chain's CDR3 is CASSKVPRGQGFYEQYF. The CDR3 DNA reads as TGTGCCAGCAGCAAAGTACCCCGGGGACAGGGGTTCTACGAGCAGTACTTC.

The chain recombines TRBV6-4 with TRBJ2-3; 12 bases fit TRBD1. V lost 6 bases, J lost 4 bases, and 2 bases stayed unmatched. This CDR3 has 14 residues. CDR1 and CDR2 from the germline V gene are MRHNA and SNTAGT. Here the CDR3 reads CASSGTGGSDTQYF. For the CDR3, the DNA is TGTGCCAGCAGCGGGACAGGGGGCTCAGATACGCAGTATTTT.

J is TRBJ1-2 and V is TRBV5-6; TRBD1 matches at 7 bases. Germline assignment: CDR1 SGHDT and CDR2 YYEEEE. The CDR3 is 14 amino acids. V lost 0 bases and J lost 4; bases outside the gene matches: 3. The DNA of the CDR3 is TGTGCCAGCAGCTTGGGCAAGGGGGCCTATGGCTACACCTTC. It translates to CASSLGKGAYGYTF.

This clone was seen once. This chain joins TRBV5-1 and TRBJ1-1; D gene unclear. Germline V gene sequence: CDR1 SGHRS, CDR2 YFSETQ. The length of the CDR3 is 14 residues. Trimming cost V 4 bases and J 1 base, with 11 bases left between them. CDR3 region: CASSRIQENTEAFF. The CDR3 bases are TGCGCCAGCAGCCGCATCCAGGAGAACACTGAAGCTTTCTTT.

This chain links TRBV4-1 with TRBJ1-5, with 10 bases identical to TRBD1. V trimming: 2 bases; J trimming: 7 bases; junction bases outside the gene matches: 8. The CDR3 totals 16 residues. Germline V gene data show CDR1 as MGHRA and CDR2 as YSYEKL. The CDR3 is CASSQTSGQGGQPQHF. For the CDR3, the DNA is TGCGCCAGCAGCCAAACGTCCGGACAGGGGGGCCAGCCCCAGCATTTT.

The CDR3 protein is CAWTRDRDPIAPLHF. The CDR3 nucleotides read TGTGCCTGGACCCGGGACAGGGACCCCATCGCACCCCTCCACTTT. This chain uses TRBV30 with TRBJ1-6; 9 bases are a match to TRBD1. Trimming cost V 4 bases and J 11 bases; bases outside gene matches: 12. The CDR3 extends over 15 amino acids. In germline, CDR1 is GTSNPN, CDR2 SVGIG (reference sequence).

The rearrangement links TRBV5-1 to TRBJ1-5; D not resolved. Germline V gene sequence: CDR1 SGHRS, CDR2 YFSETQ. The CDR3 is made up of 15 amino acids. V was shortened by 4 bases and J by 4 bases, with 15 bases between the two germline ends. The DNA of the CDR3 is TGCGCCAGCAGCAAGGGAGGATCCGGGAATCAGCCCCAGCATTTT. This sequence encodes CASSKGGSGNQPQHF.

The rearrangement links TRBV30 to TRBJ2-2; TRBD2 might be the D (5 bases). CDR3 length equals 11 residues. In germline, CDR1 is GTSNPN, CDR2 SVGIG (reference sequence). Between the trimmed V and J ends, which lost 8 bases and 3 bases, there was a span of 7 bases. The CDR3 DNA reads TGTGCCCAGAGGGACACCGGGGAGCTGTTTTTT. The encoded protein is CAQRDTGELFF.

This clone has only a few counts. The rearrangement joins TRBV6-6 to TRBJ2-3; 13 bases fit TRBD2. Germline CDR1 is MNHNY and CDR2 is SVGAGI (reference sequence). This CDR3 spans 16 amino acids. V trimming: 6 bases; J trimming: 6 bases; junction bases outside the gene matches: 9. The CDR3 region has the DNA TGTGCCAGCAGCCCTGGGACTAGCGGGACGGGGGATACGCAGTATTTT. Encoded protein: CASSPGTSGTGDTQYF.

The chain uses TRBV4-2 and TRBJ2-7; perhaps TRBD1 as D (5 bases). Germline CDR1 and CDR2: LGHNA and YNFKEQ. Trimming stripped 1 base from V and 4 bases from J, with 8 bases between. The CDR3 extends over 13 amino acids. CDR3 loop: CASSQVGDYEQYF. CDR3 in DNA: TGTGCCAGCAGCCAAGTAGGGGATTACGAGCAGTACTTC.

Comment on this clone: The junction does not match germline at one end; this may be a read error. At the DNA level, this CDR3 is encoded by other sequences in the same sample as well. This sequence joins TRBV2 and TRBJ2-3; TRBD2 matches at 7 bases. CDR1 is SNHLY, CDR2 FYNNEI, per germline. This CDR3 spans 14 amino acids. The CDR3: CASRAGTTTDTQYF. The CDR3 DNA is TGTGCCAGCAGAGCCGGGACTACCACAGATACACAGTATTTT.

This chain connects TRBV5-1 to TRBJ2-7, with 8 bases aligning to TRBD1. Unmatched junction bases numbered 10, after V lost 2 bases and J lost 6 bases. Germline loops: CDR1 SGHRS, CDR2 YFSETQ. There are 15 residues in the CDR3. This CDR3 is CASSLTQGAVGEQYF. DNA of the CDR3: TGCGCCAGCAGCTTAACTCAGGGGGCCGTCGGCGAGCAGTACTTC.

This chain joins TRBV7-2 and TRBJ1-2, with D possibly being TRBD1 (6 bases). V was cut by 2 bases and J by 8 bases, with 18 bases left in between. Germline V gene data show CDR1 as SGHTA and CDR2 as FQGNSA. The CDR3 consists of 15 residues. The chain's CDR3 is CASSLQPGELVGYTF. CDR3 DNA sequence: TGTGCCAGCAGCTTACAGCCAGGGGAACTTGTCGGCTACACCTTC.

The chain recombines TRBV9 with TRBJ1-4; D remains unclear. In germline, CDR1 is SGDLS, CDR2 YYNGEE. The CDR3 is made up of 16 amino acids. V lost 0 bases and J lost 1, with 10 bases in between. The CDR3 sequence: CASSVGSPGTNEKLFF. The DNA of the CDR3 is TGTGCCAGCAGCGTAGGGTCCCCCGGAACTAATGAAAAACTGTTTTTT.

Of note for this clone: The junction departs from germline at one end; a sequencing error may be responsible. The rearrangement joins TRBV6-5 to TRBJ1-2, with TRBD1 matching 8 bases. CDR1 and CDR2 from the germline V gene are MNHEY and SVGAGI. This CDR3 comprises 13 residues. The CDR3 loop is CTSRQGTGPGYTF. In DNA, the CDR3 is TGTACCAGCAGGCAAGGGACAGGCCCCGGCTACACCTTC.